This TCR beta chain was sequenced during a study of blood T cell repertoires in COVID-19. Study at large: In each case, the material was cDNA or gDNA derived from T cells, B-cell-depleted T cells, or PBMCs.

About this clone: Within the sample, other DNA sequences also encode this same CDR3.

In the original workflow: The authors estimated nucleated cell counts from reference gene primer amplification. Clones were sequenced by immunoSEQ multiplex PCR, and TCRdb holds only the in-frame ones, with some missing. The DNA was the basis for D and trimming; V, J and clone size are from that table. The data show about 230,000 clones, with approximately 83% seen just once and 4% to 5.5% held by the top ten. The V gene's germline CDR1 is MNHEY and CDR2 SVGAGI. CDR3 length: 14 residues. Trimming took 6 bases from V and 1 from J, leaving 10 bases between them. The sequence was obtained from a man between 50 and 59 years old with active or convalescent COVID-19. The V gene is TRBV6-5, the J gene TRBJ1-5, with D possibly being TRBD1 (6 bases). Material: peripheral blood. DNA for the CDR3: TGTGCCAGCAGCCAAACAGGGAGCAATCAGCCCCAGCATTTT. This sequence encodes CASSQTGSNQPQHF.